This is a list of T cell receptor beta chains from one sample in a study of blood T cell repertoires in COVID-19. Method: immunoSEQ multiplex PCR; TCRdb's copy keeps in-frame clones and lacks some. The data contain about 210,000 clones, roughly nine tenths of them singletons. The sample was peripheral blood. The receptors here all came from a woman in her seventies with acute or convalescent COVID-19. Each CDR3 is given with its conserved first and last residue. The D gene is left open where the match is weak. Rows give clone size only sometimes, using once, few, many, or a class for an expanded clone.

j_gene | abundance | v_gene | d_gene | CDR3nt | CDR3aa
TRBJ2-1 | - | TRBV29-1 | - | TGCAGCGTTATAAAACAGGAGAGAATCTACAATGAGCAGTTCTTC | CSVIKQERIYNEQFF
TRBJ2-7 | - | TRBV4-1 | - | TGCGCCAGCAGCCAAGACGCCGGCAGGGGGGTTAGCTCCTACGAGCAGTACTTC | CASSQDAGRGVSSYEQYF
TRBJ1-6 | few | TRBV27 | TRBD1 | TGTGCCAGCAGTGACAGGGCTTCACCCCTCCACTTT | CASSDRASPLHF
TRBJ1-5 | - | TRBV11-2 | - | TGTGCCAGCAGCTTAGCTCCAGGGACTAATCAGCCCCAGCATTTT | CASSLAPGTNQPQHF
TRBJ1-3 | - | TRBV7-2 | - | TGTGCCAGCAGCTTAGGAACAGGATTCTCTGGAAACACCATATATTTT | CASSLGTGFSGNTIYF
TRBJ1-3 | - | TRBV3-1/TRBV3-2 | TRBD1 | TGTGCCAGCACGGACAGGGGAAGACTAGCTCCCGGAAACACCATATATTTT | CASTDRGRLAPGNTIYF
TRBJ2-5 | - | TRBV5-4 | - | TGTGCCAGCAGCTTGCAGGGCAGGGAAGAGACCCAGTACTTC | CASSLQGREETQYF
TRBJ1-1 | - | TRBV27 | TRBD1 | TGTGCCAGCAGCGCGGACAGGTTGAACACTGAAGCTTTCTTT | CASSADRLNTEAFF
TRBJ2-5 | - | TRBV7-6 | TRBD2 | TGTGCCAGCAGCTTAGGCGGACTAGCGGGACGGGAGACCCAGTACTTC | CASSLGGLAGRETQYF
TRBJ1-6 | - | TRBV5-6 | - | TGTGCCAGCAGCTTTGTCGCCAGGGGCCTTTCAGAAGGGACACCCCTCCACTTT | CASSFVARGLSEGTPLHF
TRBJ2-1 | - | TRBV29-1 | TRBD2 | TGCAGCGCCACGGATAGCGGGGGTGAGCAGTTCTTC | CSATDSGGEQFF
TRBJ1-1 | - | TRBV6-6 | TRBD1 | TGTGCCAGCAGTGTGAACAGGGGGGGGATGAACACTGAAGCTTTCTTT | CASSVNRGGMNTEAFF
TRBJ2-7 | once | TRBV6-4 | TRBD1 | TGTGCCAGCAGTGACTCAACAGGGGTCTTCTACGAGCAGTACTTC | CASSDSTGVFYEQYF
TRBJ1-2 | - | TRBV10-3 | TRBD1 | TGTGCCATCAGTGGAAGGACAGGGGGCAACTATGGCTACACCTTC | CAISGRTGGNYGYTF
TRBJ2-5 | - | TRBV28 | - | TGTGCCAGCAGTACCCTAGGTGGGAGAGAGACCCAGTACTTC | CASSTLGGRETQYF
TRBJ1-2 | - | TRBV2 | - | TGTGCCAGCAGTGTACAGCCTAACTATGGCTACACCTTC | CASSVQPNYGYTF
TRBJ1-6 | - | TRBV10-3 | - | TGTGCTTCAACTTACTCCTATAATTCACCCCTCCACTTT | CASTYSYNSPLHF
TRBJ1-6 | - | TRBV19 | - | TGTGCCAGTAGTATAGCCGGTTCACCCCTCCACTTT | CASSIAGSPLHF
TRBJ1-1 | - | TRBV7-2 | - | TGTGCCAGCAGCTTTCGGGTGTCAACTGAAGCTTTCTTT | CASSFRVSTEAFF
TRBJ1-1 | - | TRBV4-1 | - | TGCGCCAGCAGCCTTAATGCCGGGGGAACTGAAGCTTTCTTT | CASSLNAGGTEAFF
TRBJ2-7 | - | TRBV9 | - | TGTGCCAGCAGCGTAGCTTCGGCAGGGAGGCACGAGCAGTACTTC | CASSVASAGRHEQYF
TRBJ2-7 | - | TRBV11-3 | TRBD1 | TGTGCCAGCAGCCCGGGGACAGCGCAGTACTTC | CASSPGTAQYF
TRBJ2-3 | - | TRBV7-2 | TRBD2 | TGTGCCAGCAGCCCGAGCGGGGGTAGACGTTTACGCACAGATACGCAGTATTTT | CASSPSGGRRLRTDTQYF
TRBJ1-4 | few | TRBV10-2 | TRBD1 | TGCGCCAGCAGTGAGTGGACAGGGGTTGGACTTTGGGAAAAACTGTTTTTT | CASSEWTGVGLWEKLFF
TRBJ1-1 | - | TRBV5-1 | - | TGCGCCAGTTCTTTTGACATTCCGAACACTGAAGCTTTCTTT | CASSFDIPNTEAFF
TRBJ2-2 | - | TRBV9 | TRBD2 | TGTGCCAGCAGCGTGAGCGGCGGGAGAACGTCCGGGGAGCTGTTTTTT | CASSVSGGRTSGELFF
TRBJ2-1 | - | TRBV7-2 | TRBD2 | TGTGCCAGCAGCCCTTGGACTAGCGGGAGCCACAATGAGCAGTTCTTC | CASSPWTSGSHNEQFF
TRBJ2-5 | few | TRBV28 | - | TGTGCCAGCAGGGACAATGGTAGGGAGACCCAGTACTTC | CASRDNGRETQYF
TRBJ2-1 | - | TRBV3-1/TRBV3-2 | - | TGTGCCAGCAGCCAGGCAGGGGTTAATCACAATGAGCAGTTCTTC | CASSQAGVNHNEQFF
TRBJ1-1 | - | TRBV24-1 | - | TGTGCCACCACTCAGGGGACTGAAGCTTTCTTT | CATTQGTEAFF
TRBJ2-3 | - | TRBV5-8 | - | TGTGCCAGCACCCACGAAAGAGGGGGAAGCACAGATACGCAGTATTTT | CASTHERGGSTDTQYF
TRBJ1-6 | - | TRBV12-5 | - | TGTGCTAGTGGTCTCCAGTTTTCGGAGAGACATTCACCCCTCCACTTT | CASGLQFSERHSPLHF
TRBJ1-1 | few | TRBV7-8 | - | TGTGCCAGCAGCTTAGAGGGCGGACATATTAACACTGAAGCTTTCTTT | CASSLEGGHINTEAFF
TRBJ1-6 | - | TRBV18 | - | TGTGCCAGCTCACCACCGAACAGGGCTCCCAGCTCCTATAATTCACCCCTCCACTTT | CASSPPNRAPSSYNSPLHF
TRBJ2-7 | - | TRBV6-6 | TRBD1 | TGTGCCAGCAGCAAGACCGGGACAGGCACCTACGAGCAGTACTTC | CASSKTGTGTYEQYF